Listed below are T cell receptor beta chains from one sample, sequenced in a study of cytomegalovirus exposure and HLA in healthy donors. Generated by immunoSEQ multiplex PCR, the TCRdb table keeps only in-frame clones and is missing some. The table lists 100,000 to 150,000 clones, about 93% of them singletons. Specimen: PBMCs. The receptors here all came from a woman aged 18-29 years in good health and CMV-seronegative. Both conserved end residues are part of each CDR3. The D gene is left open where the match is weak. Rows give clone size only sometimes, using once, few, many, or a class for an expanded clone.

D: TRBD1
V: TRBV18
J: TRBJ1-2
size: NA
CDR3: CASSPDRERGYTF
DNA: TGTGCCAGCTCACCGGACAGGGAGCGGGGCTACACCTTC

D: NA
V: TRBV6-1
J: TRBJ2-7
size: NA
CDR3: CASSEGTGIYEQYF
DNA: TGTGCCAGCAGTGAAGGTACAGGGATCTACGAGCAGTACTTC

D: NA
V: TRBV28
J: TRBJ2-7
size: once
CDR3: CASSSGSDSAYEQYF
DNA: TGTGCCAGCAGTTCGGGATCGGACAGTGCCTACGAGCAGTACTTC

D: NA
V: TRBV7-8
J: TRBJ1-5
size: once
CDR3: CASSLGAWQPQHF
DNA: TGTGCCAGCAGCTTAGGGGCTTGGCAGCCCCAGCATTTT

D: NA
V: TRBV5-1
J: TRBJ2-7
size: NA
CDR3: CASSFLGEQYF
DNA: TGCGCCAGCAGCTTCCTCGGGGAGCAGTACTTC

D: NA
V: TRBV10-3
J: TRBJ2-7
size: NA
CDR3: CAIRLSGGQSYEQYF
DNA: TGTGCCATCAGACTCTCAGGTGGACAGTCCTACGAGCAGTACTTC

D: TRBD2
V: TRBV9
J: TRBJ2-1
size: NA
CDR3: CASSVRSGGAEFF
DNA: TGTGCCAGCAGCGTCCGAAGCGGGGGGGCCGAGTTCTTC

D: NA
V: TRBV25-1
J: TRBJ2-2
size: NA
CDR3: CASSEYGELFF
DNA: TGTGCCAGCAGTGAGTACGGGGAGCTGTTTTTT

D: NA
V: TRBV6-1
J: TRBJ2-7
size: NA
CDR3: CASFHYEQYF
DNA: TGTGCCAGCTTTCACTACGAGCAGTACTTC

D: TRBD1
V: TRBV10-3
J: TRBJ2-7
size: few
CDR3: CAISAGQGPHEQYF
DNA: TGTGCCATCAGCGCGGGACAGGGCCCGCACGAGCAGTACTTC

D: NA
V: TRBV5-4
J: TRBJ1-2
size: once
CDR3: CASSVRQDVSNYGYTF
DNA: TGTGCCAGCAGCGTACGACAGGATGTATCCAACTATGGCTACACCTTC

D: TRBD1
V: TRBV7-9
J: TRBJ2-7
size: once
CDR3: CASSLGQGLYYEQYF
DNA: TGTGCCAGCAGCTTGGGACAGGGGCTTTACTACGAGCAGTACTTC

D: TRBD1
V: TRBV2
J: TRBJ1-1
size: NA
CDR3: CASSGERQGTNTEAFF
DNA: TGTGCCAGCAGTGGGGAACGACAGGGGACGAACACTGAAGCTTTCTTT

D: TRBD2
V: TRBV9
J: TRBJ2-4
size: NA
CDR3: CASTGRENIQYF
DNA: TGTGCCAGCACCGGGAGGGAAAACATTCAGTACTTC

D: NA
V: TRBV6-5
J: TRBJ2-1
size: NA
CDR3: CASRNRASYYNEQFF
DNA: TGTGCCAGCAGGAACAGGGCCTCCTACTACAATGAGCAGTTCTTC

D: NA
V: TRBV7-9
J: TRBJ2-7
size: NA
CDR3: CASSLVLGLVLHEQYF
DNA: TGTGCCAGCAGCTTAGTACTTGGTCTGGTACTCCACGAGCAGTACTTC

D: TRBD1
V: TRBV2
J: TRBJ2-3
size: NA
CDR3: CASTGDRGRTDTQYF
DNA: TGTGCCAGCACCGGGGACAGGGGGCGCACAGATACGCAGTATTTT

D: NA
V: TRBV14
J: TRBJ1-1
size: NA
CDR3: CASSQEVRAEAFF
DNA: TGTGCCAGCAGCCAAGAGGTGCGGGCTGAAGCTTTCTTT

D: NA
V: TRBV28
J: TRBJ1-1
size: NA
CDR3: CASSFRVNTEAFF
DNA: TGTGCCAGCAGTTTTAGAGTGAACACTGAAGCTTTCTTT

D: TRBD1
V: TRBV4-1
J: TRBJ2-5
size: NA
CDR3: CASSLLGGSQETQYF
DNA: TGCGCCAGCAGCCTCCTAGGGGGCAGCCAAGAGACCCAGTACTTC

D: TRBD1
V: TRBV7-3
J: TRBJ2-5
size: NA
CDR3: CASSLSTGVGETQYF
DNA: TGTGCCAGCAGCTTATCAACAGGGGTGGGAGAGACCCAGTACTTC

D: TRBD1
V: TRBV5-6
J: TRBJ2-7
size: NA
CDR3: CASSPLTGISDEQYF
DNA: TGTGCCAGCAGCCCCTTGACAGGGATAAGCGACGAGCAGTACTTC

D: NA
V: TRBV6-1
J: TRBJ1-5
size: few
CDR3: CASSINQPQHF
DNA: TGTGCCAGCAGTATAAATCAGCCCCAGCATTTT

D: NA
V: TRBV9
J: TRBJ1-1
size: NA
CDR3: CASSPSFNREQAFF
DNA: TGTGCCAGCAGCCCAAGTTTTAACAGGGAGCAAGCTTTCTTT

D: NA
V: TRBV6-1
J: TRBJ2-7
size: NA
CDR3: CASSESSTVPLVEQYF
DNA: TGTGCCAGCAGTGAAAGCTCGACAGTCCCTTTAGTTGAGCAGTACTTC

D: TRBD2
V: TRBV6-1
J: TRBJ2-1
size: NA
CDR3: CATSKGIGRANEQFF
DNA: TGTGCCACCTCAAAGGGTATAGGGAGGGCCAATGAGCAGTTCTTC

D: TRBD1
V: TRBV2
J: TRBJ1-1
size: NA
CDR3: CASRTTGFLTEAFF
DNA: TGTGCCAGCAGAACGACAGGGTTTCTCACTGAAGCTTTCTTT

D: NA
V: TRBV6-1
J: TRBJ2-7
size: NA
CDR3: CASNELNLYRDSYEQYF
DNA: TGTGCCAGCAATGAGCTCAACTTATACAGGGACTCCTACGAGCAGTACTTC